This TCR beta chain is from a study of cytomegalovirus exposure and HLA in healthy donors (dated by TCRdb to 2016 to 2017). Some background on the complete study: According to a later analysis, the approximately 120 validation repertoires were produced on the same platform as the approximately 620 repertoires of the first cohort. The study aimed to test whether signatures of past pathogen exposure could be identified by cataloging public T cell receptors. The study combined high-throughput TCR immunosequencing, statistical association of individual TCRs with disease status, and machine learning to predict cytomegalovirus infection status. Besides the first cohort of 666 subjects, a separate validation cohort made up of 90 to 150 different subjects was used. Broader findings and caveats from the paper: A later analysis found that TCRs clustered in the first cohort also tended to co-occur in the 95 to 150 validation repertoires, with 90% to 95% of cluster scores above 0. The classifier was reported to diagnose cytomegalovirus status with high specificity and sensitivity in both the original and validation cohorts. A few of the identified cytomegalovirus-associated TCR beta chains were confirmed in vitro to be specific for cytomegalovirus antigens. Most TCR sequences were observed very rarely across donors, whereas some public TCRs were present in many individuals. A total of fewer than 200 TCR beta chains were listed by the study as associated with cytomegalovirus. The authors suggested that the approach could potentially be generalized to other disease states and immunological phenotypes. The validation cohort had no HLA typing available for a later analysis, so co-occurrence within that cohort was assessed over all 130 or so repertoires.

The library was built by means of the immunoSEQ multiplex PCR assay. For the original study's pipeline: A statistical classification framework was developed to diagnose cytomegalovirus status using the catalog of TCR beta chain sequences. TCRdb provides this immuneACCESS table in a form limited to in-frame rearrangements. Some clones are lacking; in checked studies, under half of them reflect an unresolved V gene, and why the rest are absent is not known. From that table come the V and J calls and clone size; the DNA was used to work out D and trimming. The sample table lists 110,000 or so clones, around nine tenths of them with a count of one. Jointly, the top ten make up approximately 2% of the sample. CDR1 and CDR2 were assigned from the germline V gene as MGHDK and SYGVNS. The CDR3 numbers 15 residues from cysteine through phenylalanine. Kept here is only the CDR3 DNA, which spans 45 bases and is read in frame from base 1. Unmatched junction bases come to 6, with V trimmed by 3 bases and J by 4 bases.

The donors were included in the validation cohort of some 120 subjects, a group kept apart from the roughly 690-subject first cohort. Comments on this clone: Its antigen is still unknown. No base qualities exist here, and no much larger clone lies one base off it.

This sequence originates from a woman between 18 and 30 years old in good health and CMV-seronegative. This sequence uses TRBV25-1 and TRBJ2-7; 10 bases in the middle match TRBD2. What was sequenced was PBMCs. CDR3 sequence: CASSDPGLAEYEQYF. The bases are TGTGCCAGCAGTGATCCCGGACTAGCGGAGTACGAGCAGTACTTC.